This T cell receptor (beta chain) was documented in a study of cytomegalovirus exposure and HLA in healthy donors. With V trimmed by 1 base and J by 6 bases, 11 bases remained unmatched. The CDR3 totals 17 residues. Germline V gene sequence: CDR1 SGHRS, CDR2 YFSETQ. Repertoires were generated with immunoSEQ multiplex PCR, while TCRdb's copy carries only in-frame clones and drops some. The sample has about 140,000 clones, 86% seen once; the top ten hold under 3%. The sample holds a few counts of this clone. V is TRBV5-1 and J is TRBJ2-1; 9 bases are shared with TRBD2. The clonotype comes from a man between 18 and 29 years old in good health and CMV-seronegative. Sequenced material: PBMCs. As DNA, the CDR3 is TGCGCCAGCAGCTTGCTGGGGTTGGCGGGAGGGACCAATGAGCAGTTCTTC. Its protein is CASSLLGLAGGTNEQFF.